This entry features one TCR beta chain sequence. The entry originates in a study of shared clonotypes between healthy human individuals. Trimming pared 2 bases from V and 4 bases from J, leaving 15 bases between. The CDR3 consists of 15 residues. Germline CDR1 and CDR2: SGHNT and YYREEE (reference sequence). The study drew all its donors from Caucasian adults living in Nashville, Tennessee. Replicate PCRs from sorted subsets contained roughly 190 ng DNA, which is some 32,000 T cell genomes. This table comes from immunoSEQ multiplex PCR, and its TCRdb copy is limited to in-frame clones, with some not included. The data show about 2,500,000 clones, approximately 94% seen once.

The V call is TRBV5-4, the J call TRBJ1-2; possible D gene TRBD1, 5 bases. This receptor was obtained from a man in his late teens or twenties in good health. Material: naive CD4+ T cells sorted from blood. Described subset: CD45RA+ positively selected. The CDR3 region has the DNA TGTGCCAGCAGCTTTTACGGGGGGATCGGCTATGGCTACACCTTC. This codes for CASSFYGGIGYGYTF.